One sample yielded the 32 T cell receptor beta chains listed below, sequenced in a study of blood T cell repertoires in COVID-19. Method: immunoSEQ multiplex PCR; TCRdb's copy keeps in-frame clones and lacks some. The sample has about 100,000 clones, 79% seen once; the top ten hold over 15%. The material sequenced was peripheral blood. All receptors derive from a woman older than 75 with active or convalescent COVID-19.

This sequence joins TRBV9 and TRBJ2-2, with 9 bases fitting TRBD2. Looked up from germline, CDR1 is SGDLS and CDR2 is YYNGEE. The length of the CDR3 is 16 residues. V was clipped by 0 bases and J by 7 bases; unmatched bases: 7. The CDR3 region is CASSVGVTSGYGELFF. The CDR3 DNA is TGTGCCAGCAGCGTAGGGGTGACTAGCGGATACGGGGAGCTGTTTTTT.

CDR3 in amino acids: CASSEGEAGQGTKGYNEQFF. The CDR3 DNA reads as TGTGCCAGCAGCGAGGGGGAAGCGGGACAGGGCACTAAGGGGTACAATGAGCAGTTCTTC. The chain uses TRBV21-1 and TRBJ2-1; no DNA check was done on the table's D call, TRBD1. TRBV21-1 is flagged as a pseudogene. The CDR3 loop spans 20 amino acids.

The DNA of the CDR3 is TGTGCCAGCAGCGCCGGGACAGGGGTTTCAACTAATGAAAAACTGTTTTTT. Amino acids: CASSAGTGVSTNEKLFF. This chain links TRBV9 with TRBJ1-4; TRBD1 matches 10 bases. Unmatched junction bases numbered 5, after V lost 3 bases and J lost 0 bases. The CDR3 is 17 amino acids. Germline lookup yields CDR1 SGDLS and CDR2 YYNGEE.

The chain links TRBV5-1 to TRBJ2-5, with TRBD1 matching 9 bases. The V gene end was trimmed by 4 bases and the J gene end by 5 bases; junction bases not matched to a gene: 9. The CDR3 is 15 amino acids. The germline CDR1 and CDR2 sequences are SGHRS and YFSETQ. In DNA form, the CDR3 reads TGCGCCAGCAGCACTGGGACAGGGAAGAGCGAGACCCAGTACTTC. Its translation: CASSTGTGKSETQYF.

The chain employs TRBV19 and TRBJ1-5; 7 bases align to TRBD1. The length of the CDR3 is 15 residues. V shed 3 bases and J 3 bases; nucleotides not matched to a gene: 5. Per the germline V gene, CDR1 is LNHDA and CDR2 is SQIVND (reference sequence). In DNA, the CDR3 is TGTGCCAGTAGTATTCGGGACAGCCACAATCAGCCCCAGCATTTT. Protein product: CASSIRDSHNQPQHF.

This chain uses TRBV5-8 with TRBJ1-1; TRBD1 matches 8 bases. The germline V gene encodes CDR1 SGHTS and CDR2 YDEGEE. After removal of 7 bases from V and 1 base from J, the junction contained 15 bases not matched to a gene. The CDR3 spans 17 residues. CDR3 nucleotide sequence: TGTGCCAGCGGACTAACTTTCGGACAGGGTGGGAACACTGAAGCTTTCTTT. Amino acid sequence: CASGLTFGQGGNTEAFF. The entire variable domain, with the rest obtained from reference TRBV5-8 and TRBJ1-1, is as follows: EAGVTQSPTHLIKTRGQQATLRCSPISGHTSVYWYQQALGLGLQFLLWYDEGEERNRGNFPPRFSGRQFPNYSSELNVNALELEDSALYLCASGLTFGQGGNTEAFFGQGTRLTVV.

This clone was picked up a small number of times. This chain joins TRBV6-6 and TRBJ2-3; TRBD2 might be the D (6 bases). Germline V gene sequence: CDR1 MNHNY, CDR2 SVGAGI (reference sequence). This CDR3 is 14 amino acids long. Trimming stripped 4 bases from V and 6 bases from J, with 14 bases between. CDR3 amino acids: CASSFRLGGDTQYF. DNA for the CDR3: TGTGCCAGCAGTTTCCGTCTTGGAGGGGATACGCAGTATTTT.

The chain joins TRBV6-5 to TRBJ2-7, with 8 bases identical to TRBD2. CDR1 and CDR2 (germline): MNHEY, SVGAGI. V was clipped by 10 bases and J by 2 bases; unmatched bases: 13. The CDR3 has 15 amino acids. The CDR3 coding sequence is TGTGCCACTCGGGTAGGGGCGGGAGGCGCCTACGAGCAGTACTTC. Protein product: CATRVGAGGAYEQYF.

The V call is TRBV2, the J call TRBJ2-7; maybe TRBD2 (6 bases). Germline lookup yields CDR1 SNHLY and CDR2 FYNNEI. The CDR3 runs 16 residues. V dropped 2 bases and J dropped 3 bases, with 17 bases sitting between them. The CDR3 region has the DNA TGTGCCAGCAGTGAATCGGGGCAGCGGGTTTTCTACGAGCAGTACTTC. Translating it yields CASSESGQRVFYEQYF. Combining the CDR3 with reference TRBV2 and TRBJ2-7 gives the whole variable domain EPEVTQTPSHQVTQMGQEVILRCVPISNHLYFYWYRQILGQKVEFLVSFYNNEISEKSEIFDDQFSVERPDGSNFTLKIRSTKLEDSAMYFCASSESGQRVFYEQYFGPGTRLTVT.

This rearrangement joins TRBV24-1 to TRBJ1-5, with D maybe TRBD1 (5 bases). Per the germline V gene, CDR1 is KGHDR and CDR2 is SFDVKD. The germline V and J ends were trimmed by 6 bases and 7 bases, with 15 bases remaining between them. The CDR3 totals 14 residues. CDR3 in amino acids: CATSRGFQHQPQHF. Written as DNA, the CDR3 is TGTGCCACCAGTCGGGGGTTTCAACACCAGCCCCAGCATTTT.

The chain links TRBV27 to TRBJ1-2, with 8 bases matching TRBD1. This CDR3 has 17 residues. Germline assignment: CDR1 MNHEY and CDR2 SMNVEV (reference sequence). The ends lost 3 bases at V and 4 bases at J; junction bases unmatched: 13. DNA for the CDR3: TGTGCCAGCAGTTTCTATCCGGGACAGGTCGGGGGCTATGGCTACACCTTC. Amino acid sequence: CASSFYPGQVGGYGYTF.

The chain's CDR3 is CASGQGFSEQYF. CDR3 nucleotides: TGTGCCAGCGGCCAGGGATTCTCCGAGCAGTACTTC. The V gene is TRBV7-9, the J gene TRBJ2-7; a weak D match, TRBD1 (5 bases). The CDR3 totals 12 residues. V was cut by 8 bases and J by 6 bases, with 14 bases left in between. The germline V gene has CDR1 SEHNR and CDR2 FQNEAQ (reference sequence).

The gene calls are TRBV20-1 and TRBJ2-5; D call uncertain. V lost 3 bases, J lost 2 bases, and 7 bases lay in between. CDR1 is DFQATT, CDR2 SNEGSKA, per germline (reference sequence). This CDR3 region has 12 residues. The CDR3 loop is CSASALQETQYF. The CDR3 bases are TGCAGTGCTAGTGCTCTACAAGAGACCCAGTACTTC.

The chain uses TRBV7-2 and TRBJ2-7, with 10 bases matching TRBD2. Germline trimming cut 5 bases from V and 5 bases from J; bases unmatched to any gene: 9. Per germline, CDR1 SGHTA and CDR2 FQGNSA. The length of the CDR3 is 15 residues. CDR3 in amino acids: CASSKFSGRTNEQYF. For the CDR3, the DNA is TGTGCCAGCAGCAAATTTAGCGGGAGGACCAACGAGCAGTACTTC.

This clone has just one count. The chain has TRBV7-6 and TRBJ2-4; D is ambiguous. The length of the CDR3 is 14 residues. Germline loops: CDR1 SGHVS, CDR2 FNYEAQ. V gave up 5 bases and J gave up 5 bases, with 13 bases separating them. The CDR3 is CASSMSATQNIQYF. CDR3 bases: TGTGCCAGCAGCATGAGCGCAACGCAAAACATTCAGTACTTC. The full variable domain, rest sourced from reference TRBV7-6 and TRBJ2-4, is GAGVSQSPRYKVTKRGQDVALRCDPISGHVSLYWYRQALGQGPEFLTYFNYEAQQDKSGLPNDRFSAERPEGSISTLTIQRTEQRDSAMYRCASSMSATQNIQYFGAGTRLSVL.

This clone was observed once. The chain employs TRBV11-2 and TRBJ2-7, with D perhaps matching TRBD2 (5 bases). This CDR3 is 15 amino acids long. Germline V gives CDR1 SGHAT, CDR2 FQNNGV. The V and J ends lost 4 bases and 2 bases respectively, with 15 bases between them. Written as DNA, the CDR3 is TGTGCCAGCAGCTCTGCTGCGGGTAATCCCTACGAGCAGTACTTC. This gives the protein CASSSAAGNPYEQYF.

This rearrangement joins TRBV7-2 to TRBJ2-1, with 9 bases fitting TRBD2. CDR1 is SGHTA and CDR2 is FQGNSA in the germline V gene. This CDR3 is 17 amino acids long. V lost 2 bases and J lost 6; bases outside the gene matches: 11. The CDR3 spells CASSLWGSGRKVNEQFF. The CDR3 DNA reads TGTGCCAGCAGCTTATGGGGTAGCGGGAGAAAGGTCAATGAGCAGTTCTTC.

This clone has just a few counts. The V call is TRBV28, the J call TRBJ1-2, with 9 positions matching TRBD1. The CDR3 runs to 16 residues. Germline lookup yields CDR1 MDHEN and CDR2 SYDVKM. V dropped 4 bases and J dropped 4; count of bases not matched to a gene: 10. The CDR3 DNA sequence: TGTGCCAGCAGTTGGGCACAGGGGGCGCGGATCTATGGCTACACCTTC. As protein: CASSWAQGARIYGYTF.

This clone was seen more than once but under ten times. The gene calls are TRBV7-9 and TRBJ1-1; D may be TRBD1 (6 bases). V lost 5 bases and J lost 5, with 12 bases in between. Germline V gives CDR1 SEHNR, CDR2 FQNEAQ (reference sequence). This CDR3 is built from 13 residues. The CDR3 loop is CASSATGITEAFF. The CDR3 bases are TGTGCCAGCAGCGCAACAGGGATAACTGAAGCTTTCTTT.

This clone was counted only a few times. The junction departs from the called germline gene at one end, perhaps through a read error. The chain uses TRBV5-1 and TRBJ1-2; D remains ambiguous. Germline assignment: CDR1 SGHRS and CDR2 YFSETQ. The CDR3 spans 13 residues. The CDR3 region has the DNA TGTGCCAGCAGCCGTGACGACGCAGGCGGCTACACCTTC. Its translation: CASSRDDAGGYTF. Full variable domain (rest looked up from reference TRBV5-1 and TRBJ1-2): KAGVTQTPRYLIKTRGQQVTLSCSPISGHRSVSWYQQTPGQGLQFLFEYFSETQRNKGNFPGRFSGRQFSNSRSEMNVSTLELGDSALYLCASSRDDAGGYTFGSGTRLTVV.

The chain recombines TRBV15 with TRBJ1-5; 7 bases are shared with TRBD1. CDR1 and CDR2 (germline): LNHNV, YYDKDF (reference sequence). The CDR3 contains 16 residues. The trim removed 5 bases at V and 1 base at J, leaving 8 bases unmatched. CDR3 residues: CATSGNRGRSNQPQHF. The CDR3 coding sequence is TGTGCCACCAGCGGAAACAGGGGTAGGAGCAATCAGCCCCAGCATTTT.

The gene calls are TRBV10-1 and TRBJ1-3; 7 bases match TRBD1. The J segment lost 1 base and the V segment lost 7 bases, leaving 16 bases of the junction unmatched. CDR3 length: 18 amino acids. In germline, CDR1 is WNHNN, CDR2 SYGVQD (reference sequence). In nucleotides, the CDR3 is TGCGCCAGCAAGGGGTGTAGGGGACAGAAGACATCTGGAAACACCATATATTTT. It is translated as CASKGCRGQKTSGNTIYF.

V is TRBV18 and J is TRBJ2-7; 15 bases line up with TRBD2. The CDR3 has 18 residues. Germline values: CDR1 KGHSH, CDR2 LQKENI. Unmatched junction bases numbered 7, after V lost 3 bases and J lost 1 base. The CDR3 DNA sequence: TGTGCCAGCTCACCGCGTGGGACTAGCGGGAGGTCGTCCTACGAGCAGTACTTC. As protein: CASSPRGTSGRSSYEQYF.

V is TRBV11-2 and J is TRBJ2-7; possible D gene TRBD2, 6 bases. Trimming stripped 5 bases from V and 0 bases from J, with 14 bases between. The length of the CDR3 is 15 residues. The V gene's germline CDR1 is SGHAT and CDR2 FQNNGV. CDR3 nucleotide sequence: TGTGCCAGCAGCCCACGGGTTAGCGGCTCCTACGAGCAGTACTTC. This translates into CASSPRVSGSYEQYF.

The CDR3 DNA reads TGCGCCAGCAGCCGGACAACTAGCGGGATCAATGAGCAGTTCTTC. Translation gives CASSRTTSGINEQFF. V gene TRBV4-3 combines with J gene TRBJ2-1; 10 nucleotides agree with TRBD2. In germline, CDR1 is LGHNA, CDR2 YSLEER. This CDR3 spans 15 amino acids. V shed 4 bases and J 6 bases; nucleotides not matched to a gene: 6.

The rearrangement links TRBV19 to TRBJ2-5, with D unresolved. Trimming cost V 1 base and J 5 bases, with 14 bases left between them. The CDR3 sequence is 15 residues long. CDR1 LNHDA and CDR2 SQIVND come from the germline V gene (reference sequence). The CDR3 sequence: CASSIAAVSWETQYF. The CDR3 bases are TGTGCCAGTAGTATAGCTGCAGTATCGTGGGAGACCCAGTACTTC.

The CDR3 protein is CASSMDSRNGNTIYF. DNA of the CDR3: TGTGCCAGCAGTATGGACAGTAGGAATGGAAACACCATATATTTT. The chain has TRBV9 and TRBJ1-3, with D possibly matching TRBD1 (6 bases). Germline CDR1 is SGDLS and CDR2 is YYNGEE. Trimming pared 5 bases from V and 3 bases from J, leaving 15 bases between. The CDR3 consists of 15 residues.

The chain carries TRBV28 and TRBJ2-5; 7 nucleotides agree with TRBD1. The CDR3 consists of 16 residues. The germline V gene encodes CDR1 MDHEN and CDR2 SYDVKM. The V gene end was trimmed by 4 bases and the J gene end by 5 bases; junction bases not matched to a gene: 13. This chain's CDR3 is CASSSQGVPQSETQYF. The CDR3 bases are TGTGCCAGCAGTTCCCAGGGGGTCCCGCAATCGGAGACCCAGTACTTC.

The chain employs TRBV5-1 and TRBJ2-4; 11 bases line up with TRBD2. The length of the CDR3 is 15 residues. V lost 0 bases to trimming and J lost 12 bases; unmatched junction nucleotides: 8. The V gene's germline CDR1 is SGHRS and CDR2 YFSETQ. The CDR3 coding sequence is TGCGCCAGCAGCTTGGCCTTGACTAGCGGGGACTCTCAGTACTTC. This codes for CASSLALTSGDSQYF.

This clone was detected only a few times. This chain joins TRBV20-1 and TRBJ1-2; 7 bases are shared with TRBD1. From germline, CDR1 is DFQATT and CDR2 SNEGSKA (reference sequence). This CDR3 comprises 15 residues. V lost 3 bases and J lost 4; bases outside the gene matches: 11. CDR3 loop: CSASEDRALTYGYTF. The CDR3 coding sequence is TGCAGTGCTAGTGAAGACAGGGCACTAACCTATGGCTACACCTTC.

The CDR3 here is CASSHSLAGGYTDTQYF. The CDR3 DNA follows: TGTGCCAGCAGCCATTCCCTAGCGGGAGGATACACAGATACGCAGTATTTT. This sequence joins TRBV3-1 (or the pseudogene TRBV3-2) and TRBJ2-3; 11 bases agree with TRBD2. CDR3 length equals 17 residues. J was trimmed by 2 bases and V by 3 bases; bases with no gene match: 7. CDR1 is LGHDT and CDR2 is YNNKEL in the germline V gene (reference sequence).

As to this clone: The junction differs from germline at one of its ends, possibly a read error. CDR3 amino acids: CASSSRTSGRLGNEQFF. CDR3 bases: TGTGCCAGCAGCTCAAGGACTAGCGGGAGGCTTGGCAATGAGCAGTTCTTC. This chain uses TRBV5-1 with TRBJ2-1, with TRBD2 matching 14 bases. The CDR3 runs to 17 residues. CDR1 and CDR2 from the germline V gene are SGHRS and YFSETQ.